Shown below are 24 T cell receptor beta chains from a single sample sequenced in a study of human CD4 T cells and Enterobacteriaceae. The memory gate held CD4+ cells that were not CD45RA+CCR7+CD95- naive cells, over 98% pure. Generated by immunoSEQ multiplex PCR, the TCRdb table keeps only in-frame clones and is missing some. The sample has about 25,000 clones, 80% to 90% seen once. The sequencing input was memory CD4+ T cells from blood. Receptor source: a human donor in good health.

CDR3 coding DNA: TGCAGCGTTCGGGGCCACTACGAGCAGTACTTC. This gives the protein CSVRGHYEQYF. The rearrangement joins TRBV29-1 to TRBJ2-7; the D gene could be TRBD1 or TRBD2 (5 bases each). The germline gives CDR1 SQVTM, CDR2 ANQGSEA. V lost 5 bases and J lost 3, with 8 bases in between. The CDR3 sequence is 11 residues long.

The table lists this clone with a few counts. This chain uses TRBV28 with TRBJ1-3; D gene ambiguous. Germline CDR1 reads MDHEN; CDR2 reads SYDVKM. The CDR3 has 14 amino acids. V was cut by 6 bases and J by 0 bases, with 9 bases left in between. The CDR3 here is CASRREPSGNTIYF. The CDR3 nucleotides read TGTGCCAGCAGGCGGGAGCCCTCTGGAAACACCATATATTTT.

The rearrangement links TRBV10-3 to TRBJ2-3; D not certain. The CDR3 has 11 amino acids. Trimming pared 5 bases from V and 6 bases from J, leaving 6 bases between. The germline gives CDR1 ENHRY, CDR2 SYGVKD. The CDR3 coding sequence is TGTGCCATCAGTCAGACGGATACGCAGTATTTT. Residues: CAISQTDTQYF.

The chain is built from TRBV4-1 and TRBJ2-1; tentative D call: TRBD2 (6 bases). Trimming took off 1 base at V and 2 bases at J, with 12 bases between the two ends. The CDR3 is 16 amino acids. CDR1 is MGHRA, CDR2 YSYEKL, per germline. The CDR3 protein is CASSQGGTPTYNEQFF. CDR3 DNA sequence: TGCGCCAGCAGCCAAGGTGGGACTCCTACCTACAATGAGCAGTTCTTC.

The rearrangement links TRBV2 to TRBJ2-1; tentatively, D is TRBD2 (6 bases). Germline V gene lookup returns CDR1 SNHLY and CDR2 FYNNEI. The CDR3 runs to 18 residues. Trimming shortened V by 5 bases and J by 7 bases, and 27 bases separated the two germline ends. CDR3 DNA: TGTGCCAGCAGTCAACCCCAGTTTTTGGGGGGACTTCCGAATGAGCAGTTCTTC. Amino acid sequence: CASSQPQFLGGLPNEQFF.

The rearrangement uses TRBV18 and TRBJ1-1, with 7 bases that match TRBD1. CDR3 size: 14 residues. Germline V lookup: CDR1 KGHSH, CDR2 LQKENI. Trimming cost V 3 bases and J 1 base; bases outside gene matches: 2. DNA for the CDR3: TGTGCCAGCTCACCTCGACAGGGGAACACTGAAGCTTTCTTT. Residues: CASSPRQGNTEAFF.

The sample holds one count of this clone. The chain recombines TRBV7-8 with TRBJ2-3; possibly TRBD1 for D (5 bases). Trimming shortened V by 1 base and J by 0 bases, and 14 bases separated the two germline ends. The CDR3 runs to 17 residues. Germline V CDR1 and CDR2: SGHVS, FQNEAQ. CDR3 nucleotide sequence: TGTGCCAGCAGCTTAGTCCCCCAGGGAATGAGCACAGATACGCAGTATTTT. It is translated as CASSLVPQGMSTDTQYF.

The chain combines TRBV28 with TRBJ2-1; perhaps TRBD2 as D (5 bases). Germline values: CDR1 MDHEN, CDR2 SYDVKM. This CDR3 has 12 residues. Trimming left V 2 bases short and J 12 bases short, with 11 bases between. The CDR3 DNA follows: TGTGCCAGCAGTTTAGGGGAGTGGGGGCAGTTCTTC. Translation: CASSLGEWGQFF.

J is TRBJ1-2 and V is TRBV27; TRBD1 aligns across 8 bases. Looked up from germline, CDR1 is MNHEY and CDR2 is SMNVEV (reference sequence). Unmatched junction bases numbered 4, after V lost 6 bases and J lost 1 base. The CDR3 covers 14 residues. CDR3 amino acids: CASRSGGRNYGYTF. CDR3 in DNA: TGTGCCAGCAGGTCAGGGGGCCGTAACTATGGCTACACCTTC.

This sequence joins TRBV30 and TRBJ1-5; unclear D gene. The CDR3 sequence is 13 residues long. V lost 0 bases and J lost 0, with 3 bases in between. Germline V CDR1 and CDR2: GTSNPN, SVGIG (reference sequence). The CDR3 DNA follows: TGTGCCTGGAGTGTGAATAGCAATCAGCCCCAGCATTTT. Amino acid sequence: CAWSVNSNQPQHF. Full variable domain (outside the CDR3, taken from reference TRBV30 and TRBJ1-5): SQTIHQWPATLVQPVGSPLSLECTVEGTSNPNLYWYRQAAGRGLQLLFYSVGIGQISSEVPQNLSASRPQDRQFILSSKKLLLSDSGFYLCAWSVNSNQPQHFGDGTRLSIL.

This rearrangement joins TRBV28 to TRBJ2-1; D perhaps matches TRBD2 (6 bases). Germline loops: CDR1 MDHEN, CDR2 SYDVKM. The CDR3 has 13 residues. The V and J ends lost 6 bases and 5 bases respectively, with 11 bases between them. The CDR3 DNA reads as TGTGCCAGCAGGAGCGGGTTAAACAATGAGCAGTTCTTC. Protein: CASRSGLNNEQFF. The full variable domain, rest sourced from reference TRBV28 and TRBJ2-1, is DVKVTQSSRYLVKRTGEKVFLECVQDMDHENMFWYRQDPGLGLRLIYFSYDVKMKEKGDIPEGYSVSREKKERFSLILESASTNQTSMYLCASRSGLNNEQFFGPGTRLTVL.

The V gene is TRBV5-1, the J gene TRBJ2-7, with 8 bases aligning to TRBD2. The germline V gene encodes CDR1 SGHRS and CDR2 YFSETQ. This CDR3 is 13 amino acids long. J lost 7 bases, V lost 1 base, and 4 bases had no gene match. Here the CDR3 reads CASSLSGGREQYF. The CDR3 DNA follows: TGCGCCAGCAGCTTGAGCGGGGGTCGTGAGCAGTACTTC.

This chain uses TRBV4-1 with TRBJ2-1; D possibly corresponds to TRBD2 (5 bases). CDR1 is MGHRA and CDR2 is YSYEKL in the germline V gene. The CDR3 loop spans 17 amino acids. Deletions cut 0 bases from V and 1 base from J, with 13 bases between. The CDR3, as DNA: TGCGCCAGCAGCCAAGACTTGGTCGTAGCGTCCTACAATGAGCAGTTCTTC. Translation: CASSQDLVVASYNEQFF.

The rearrangement links TRBV27 to TRBJ1-2; unclear D gene. Trimming pared 2 bases from V and 7 bases from J, leaving 14 bases between. Germline CDR1 MNHEY, CDR2 SMNVEV (reference sequence). The CDR3 loop spans 14 amino acids. The CDR3 DNA reads as TGTGCCAGCAGTTTAATTTTGGGGAAAGGTGGCTACACCTTC. It codes for CASSLILGKGGYTF.

The chain combines TRBV29-1 with TRBJ2-1; TRBD1 matches 7 bases. CDR1 is SQVTM, CDR2 ANQGSEA, per germline. J was trimmed by 10 bases and V by 1 base; bases with no gene match: 7. CDR3 length: 13 amino acids. The CDR3 protein is CSVEGNQGEEQFF. As DNA, the CDR3 is TGCAGCGTTGAAGGCAATCAGGGGGAAGAGCAGTTCTTC.

The V and J genes are TRBV30 and TRBJ2-1; TRBD2 agrees at 8 bases. The CDR3 runs 14 residues. Germline lookup yields CDR1 GTSNPN and CDR2 SVGIG (reference sequence). The V segment lost 3 bases and the J segment 6 bases; nucleotides outside the gene matches: 7. For the CDR3, the DNA is TGTGCCTGGAGCACGGGGGGGGCAGGCAATGAGCAGTTCTTC. This sequence encodes CAWSTGGAGNEQFF.

This chain links TRBV9 with TRBJ1-5; tentative D call: TRBD1 (6 bases). CDR3 size: 15 residues. The germline V gene encodes CDR1 SGDLS and CDR2 YYNGEE. V lost 3 bases, J lost 4 bases, and 14 bases lay in between. The CDR3 sequence: CASSASGQPNQPQHF. For the CDR3, the DNA is TGTGCCAGCAGCGCCTCTGGACAGCCTAATCAGCCCCAGCATTTT.

This chain links TRBV30 with TRBJ2-2, with 8 positions matching TRBD2. The CDR3 has 21 amino acids. Per the germline V gene, CDR1 is GTSNPN and CDR2 is SVGIG (reference sequence). With V trimmed by 3 bases and J by 4 bases, 25 bases remained unmatched. The CDR3 is CAWSASLLKLGGAVRTGELFF. CDR3 DNA sequence: TGTGCCTGGAGCGCCTCCCTCCTCAAACTCGGGGGGGCGGTTCGCACCGGGGAGCTGTTTTTT.

This clone appeared a few times. The chain links TRBV4-1 to TRBJ1-3; D gene uncertain. The CDR3 is made up of 21 amino acids. V was pared by 4 bases and J by 0 bases, with 28 bases between. CDR1 is MGHRA, CDR2 YSYEKL, per germline. The CDR3 coding sequence is TGCGCCAGCAGCCCCATCGACGTGAGCAGTAGAAAACGCGACTCTGGAAACACCATATATTTT. It codes for CASSPIDVSSRKRDSGNTIYF.

The chain joins TRBV7-8 to TRBJ2-7; D not certain. CDR3 size: 16 residues. The germline V gene has CDR1 SGHVS and CDR2 FQNEAQ. V lost 0 bases and J 2 bases, leaving 14 bases between the germline ends. CDR3 in amino acids: CASSLALGLGTYEQYF. The CDR3 DNA sequence: TGTGCCAGCAGCTTAGCGTTGGGGTTGGGAACCTACGAGCAGTACTTC.

The chain employs TRBV10-3 and TRBJ2-7; D is undetermined. There are 12 residues in the CDR3. Per the germline V gene, CDR1 is ENHRY and CDR2 is SYGVKD. With 2 bases removed from V and 2 bases from J, the gap between germline ends came to 4 bases. As DNA, the CDR3 is TGTGCCATCAGTGAGGAGGCCTACGAGCAGTACTTC. Protein sequence: CAISEEAYEQYF.

The chain couples TRBV18 to TRBJ2-7, with unresolved D. Germline CDR1 is KGHSH and CDR2 is LQKENI. The CDR3 contains 16 residues. Trimming shortened V by 0 bases and J by 2 bases, and 14 bases separated the two germline ends. The CDR3, as DNA: TGTGCCAGCTCACCACCGACTCCAATCAGCCCCTACGAGCAGTACTTC. Protein sequence: CASSPPTPISPYEQYF.

The chain couples TRBV5-1 to TRBJ1-6; possibly TRBD1 for D (6 bases). From germline, CDR1 is SGHRS and CDR2 YFSETQ. This CDR3 has 16 residues. The V end lost 5 bases, the J end lost 7 bases, and 19 bases lay between the germline ends. The CDR3 reads CASSDGGGGLNSPLHF. The DNA of the CDR3 is TGCGCCAGCAGTGACGGCGGCGGGGGGCTAAATTCACCCCTCCACTTT.

The rearrangement links TRBV7-9 to TRBJ1-1; D gene uncertain. Trimming shortened V by 1 base and J by 5 bases, and 11 bases separated the two germline ends. This CDR3 has 14 residues. Germline assignment: CDR1 SEHNR and CDR2 FQNEAQ (reference sequence). The CDR3 DNA reads as TGTGCCAGCAGCTTAGAGGGCCCGCCAACTGAAGCTTTCTTT. It codes for CASSLEGPPTEAFF.